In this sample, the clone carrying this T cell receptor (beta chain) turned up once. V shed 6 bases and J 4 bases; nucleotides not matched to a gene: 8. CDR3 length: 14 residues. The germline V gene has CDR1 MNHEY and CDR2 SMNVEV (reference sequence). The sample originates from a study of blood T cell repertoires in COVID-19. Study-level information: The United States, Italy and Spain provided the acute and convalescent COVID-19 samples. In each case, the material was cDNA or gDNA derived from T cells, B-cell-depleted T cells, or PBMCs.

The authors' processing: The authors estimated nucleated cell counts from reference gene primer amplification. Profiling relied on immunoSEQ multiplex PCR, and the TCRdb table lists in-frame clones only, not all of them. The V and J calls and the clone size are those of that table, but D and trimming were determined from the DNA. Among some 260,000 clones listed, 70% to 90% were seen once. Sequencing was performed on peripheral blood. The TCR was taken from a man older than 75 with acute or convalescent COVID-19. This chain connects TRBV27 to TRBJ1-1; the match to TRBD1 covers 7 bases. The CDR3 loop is CASSFTGASTEAFF. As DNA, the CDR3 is TGTGCCAGCAGCTTTACAGGGGCTAGCACTGAAGCTTTCTTT.